This is a list of T cell receptor beta chains from one sample in a study of cytomegalovirus exposure and HLA in healthy donors. Sequencing was performed with immunoSEQ multiplex PCR; in TCRdb, only in-frame clones are kept and a portion is missing. The sample contains fewer than 110,000 clones, around 78% of which appear only once. The source material was PBMCs. Receptor source: a man aged 30 to 45 in good health and CMV-seronegative. CDR3s include the opening cysteine and the closing phenylalanine or tryptophan. The order of the fields is D gene, J gene, V gene, clone size, CDR3 protein, CDR3 DNA. D genes are given only for firm matches. Clone size is stated in some rows and not others, as once, few, many or a class when expanded.

. | TRBJ2-1 | TRBV4-1 | . | CASSQERSGGLYNEQFF | TGCGCCAGCAGCCAAGAAAGGTCTGGGGGCCTTTACAATGAGCAGTTCTTC
. | TRBJ2-7 | TRBV30 | . | CAWRRQPRAEQYF | TGTGCCTGGAGACGACAGCCACGAGCCGAGCAGTACTTC
TRBD1 | TRBJ2-5 | TRBV30 | . | CAWRRAGQGVQETQYF | TGTGCCTGGAGGAGGGCGGGACAGGGGGTCCAAGAGACCCAGTACTTC
. | TRBJ1-3 | TRBV15 | few | CATSRDRGRGGNTIYF | TGTGCCACCAGCAGAGATCGCGGCAGGGGTGGAAACACCATATATTTT
TRBD1 | TRBJ2-3 | TRBV30 | . | CAWGDRADTQYF | TGTGCCTGGGGCGACAGGGCAGATACGCAGTATTTT
TRBD1 | TRBJ2-7 | TRBV10-2 | . | CASSDLGQRMVEQYF | TGCGCCAGCAGTGACCTGGGACAGAGGATGGTCGAGCAGTACTTC
TRBD1 | TRBJ2-5 | TRBV19 | few | CASSIADRSQETQYF | TGTGCCAGTAGTATTGCGGACAGGAGCCAAGAGACCCAGTACTTC
TRBD2 | TRBJ2-7 | TRBV7-9 | . | CASSSGTSSHEQYF | TGTGCCAGCAGTTCCGGGACTAGCTCCCACGAGCAGTACTTC
TRBD1 | TRBJ1-4 | TRBV28 | . | CASSVQGGSGEKLFF | TGTGCCAGCAGCGTACAGGGGGGATCTGGTGAAAAACTGTTTTTT
. | TRBJ1-2 | TRBV5-6 | . | CASSIGAEFGYTF | TGTGCCAGCAGCATAGGGGCAGAGTTTGGCTACACCTTC
TRBD2 | TRBJ2-2 | TRBV6-5 | few | CASRKGLAGELFF | TGTGCCAGCAGAAAGGGACTAGCCGGGGAGCTGTTTTTT
TRBD1 | TRBJ1-2 | TRBV27 | few | CASSIVGTGGANYGYTF | TGTGCCAGCAGCATTGTCGGGACAGGGGGCGCAAACTATGGCTACACCTTC
. | TRBJ2-5 | TRBV13 | . | CASSHFSSQETQYF | TGTGCCAGCAGCCACTTTAGCTCCCAAGAGACCCAGTACTTC
. | TRBJ2-3 | TRBV25-1 | few | CASSGFGHGDTQYF | TGTGCCAGTTCCGGTTTCGGTCACGGAGATACGCAGTATTTT
TRBD1 | TRBJ1-2 | TRBV9 | . | CASSFRTGTNGYTF | TGTGCCAGCAGCTTCCGGACAGGGACGAATGGCTACACCTTC
TRBD1 | TRBJ1-4 | TRBV30 | once | CAWSLGQATNEKLFF | TGTGCCTGGAGTTTGGGACAGGCCACTAATGAAAAACTGTTTTTT
TRBD1 | TRBJ2-6 | TRBV10-2 | . | CASNDAIRDRVSGANVLTF | TGCGCCAGCAATGATGCGATCCGGGACAGGGTATCTGGGGCCAACGTCCTGACTTTC
. | TRBJ1-4 | TRBV12-5 | . | CASGFAGPNEKLFF | TGTGCTAGTGGTTTCGCAGGGCCTAATGAAAAACTGTTTTTT
. | TRBJ2-2 | TRBV11-1 | . | CASSYGPGAGTGELFF | TGTGCCAGCAGCTACGGTCCAGGGGCCGGAACCGGGGAGCTGTTTTTT
TRBD1 | TRBJ1-1 | TRBV4-1 | . | CASSETPTGVSSEAFF | TGCGCCAGCAGCGAAACCCCGACAGGGGTAAGCTCTGAAGCTTTCTTT
TRBD1 | TRBJ1-5 | TRBV18 | . | CASSQQGWNQPQHF | TGTGCCAGCTCTCAACAGGGGTGGAATCAGCCCCAGCATTTT
TRBD1 | TRBJ2-7 | TRBV6-5 | . | CASRRGQGADEQYF | TGTGCCAGCAGAAGAGGACAGGGGGCGGACGAGCAGTACTTC
. | TRBJ2-3 | TRBV6-5 | . | CASKRERGTDTQYF | TGTGCCAGCAAGAGGGAGCGAGGCACAGATACGCAGTATTTT
TRBD1 | TRBJ1-2 | TRBV27 | . | CASSWRQGAGGYTF | TGTGCCAGCAGTTGGAGACAGGGGGCGGGAGGCTACACCTTC
. | TRBJ1-5 | TRBV2 | . | CASTLTGNQPQHF | TGTGCCAGCACTTTGACAGGCAATCAGCCCCAGCATTTT
TRBD2 | TRBJ2-1 | TRBV5-1 | once | CASSTTFSGVLFF | TGCGCCAGCAGCACAACCTTTAGCGGGGTTTTGTTCTTC
. | TRBJ1-3 | TRBV4-1 | few | CASSQEWTRGNTIYF | TGCGCCAGCAGCCAAGAGTGGACACGCGGAAACACCATATATTTT
TRBD1 | TRBJ1-1 | TRBV19 | few | CASSSMTGGNTEAFF | TGTGCCAGTAGTTCAATGACAGGGGGCAACACTGAAGCTTTCTTT
TRBD1 | TRBJ1-1 | TRBV18 | . | CASSPNQGATNTEAFF | TGTGCCAGCTCACCAAATCAGGGGGCTACGAACACTGAAGCTTTCTTT
. | TRBJ2-5 | TRBV30 | . | CAWSMALQETQYF | TGTGCCTGGAGTATGGCCCTCCAAGAGACCCAGTACTTC
. | TRBJ2-1 | TRBV7-2 | . | CASTAVGGGYNEQFF | TGTGCCAGCACCGCGGTGGGAGGGGGCTACAATGAGCAGTTCTTC
TRBD1 | TRBJ2-7 | TRBV28 | . | CASSELPGQGAKEQYF | TGTGCCAGCAGTGAACTGCCGGGACAGGGGGCCAAAGAGCAGTACTTC
TRBD1 | TRBJ2-5 | TRBV4-1 | . | CASSQDGDRGQTQYF | TGCGCCAGCAGCCAAGATGGGGACAGGGGGCAGACCCAGTACTTC
. | TRBJ2-5 | TRBV9 | many | CASSPHPHQETQYF | TGTGCCAGCAGCCCACACCCCCATCAAGAGACCCAGTACTTC
TRBD1 | TRBJ1-6 | TRBV4-1 | . | CASSQDRGGLSGWTGGSPLHF | TGCGCCAGCAGCCAAGATCGCGGGGGCCTATCCGGTTGGACAGGGGGTTCACCCCTCCACTTT
. | TRBJ2-5 | TRBV7-6 | . | CASSLSAGGETQYF | TGTGCCAGCAGCTTATCAGCGGGTGGGGAGACCCAGTACTTC
TRBD1 | TRBJ1-4 | TRBV19 | . | CASRTGTATNEKLFF | TGTGCCAGTCGGACGGGGACAGCAACTAATGAAAAACTGTTTTTT
. | TRBJ1-6 | TRBV5-8 | once | CASSGQNNNSPLHF | TGTGCCAGCAGCGGACAGAATAATAATTCACCCCTCCACTTT
TRBD2 | TRBJ2-7 | TRBV9 | . | CASSAGTSGSYEQYF | TGTGCCAGCAGCGCGGGGACTAGCGGGAGCTACGAGCAGTACTTC
. | TRBJ1-1 | TRBV5-4 | . | CASSLTPDSLKAEAFF | TGTGCCAGCAGCTTGACCCCGGACAGCTTGAAGGCTGAAGCTTTCTTT
TRBD1 | TRBJ1-3 | TRBV25-1 | . | CASSSTGVSGNTIYF | TGTGCCAGCAGTAGCACAGGGGTCTCTGGAAACACCATATATTTT
TRBD2 | TRBJ2-2 | TRBV11-1 | few | CASSSILVAGGPSTGELFF | TGTGCCAGCAGCTCCATTTTGGTAGCGGGAGGGCCTAGTACCGGGGAGCTGTTTTTT
. | TRBJ2-7 | TRBV28 | few | CASSPNPREQYF | TGTGCCAGCAGTCCCAACCCTAGGGAGCAGTACTTC
TRBD1 | TRBJ2-5 | TRBV10-3 | . | CATGQGAEETQYF | TGTGCCACCGGACAGGGGGCGGAAGAGACCCAGTACTTC
. | TRBJ1-2 | TRBV5-6 | . | CASSLVRGKDGYTF | TGTGCCAGCAGCTTGGTCCGGGGGAAGGATGGCTACACCTTT
TRBD2 | TRBJ2-1 | TRBV9 | . | CASSAHGGAGEQFF | TGTGCCAGCAGCGCCCACGGGGGGGCCGGTGAGCAGTTCTTC
. | TRBJ2-4 | TRBV15 | . | CATSRAVRGTKNIQYF | TGTGCCACCAGCAGAGCCGTAAGGGGGACGAAAAACATTCAGTACTTC
. | TRBJ1-5 | TRBV11-2 | . | CASSLGGALPNQPQHF | TGTGCCAGCAGCTTGGGAGGGGCGCTCCCCAATCAGCCCCAGCATTTT
. | TRBJ2-1 | TRBV4-2 | . | CASSQESLEGDASYNEQFF | TGTGCCAGCAGCCAAGAATCACTCGAAGGGGATGCCTCCTACAATGAGCAGTTCTTC
TRBD1 | TRBJ2-7 | TRBV11-1 | few | CASSLNRGPSWNEQYF | TGTGCCAGCAGCCTAAACAGGGGGCCCTCTTGGAACGAGCAGTACTTC
TRBD1 | TRBJ1-5 | TRBV28 | . | CASSKQGGSNQPQHF | TGTGCCAGCAGTAAACAGGGGGGCAGCAATCAGCCCCAGCATTTT
. | TRBJ2-3 | TRBV6-1 | . | CASSRLQPPDTQYF | TGTGCCAGCAGTAGACTACAGCCCCCAGATACGCAGTATTTT
. | TRBJ2-3 | TRBV2 | few | CASSLTDTQYF | TGTGCCAGCAGCTTGACAGATACGCAGTATTTT
TRBD1 | TRBJ2-2 | TRBV5-1 | . | CASSLLETGSPNTGELFF | TGCGCCAGCAGCTTGTTGGAGACAGGGTCGCCGAACACCGGGGAGCTGTTTTTT
. | TRBJ2-2 | TRBV27 | . | CASSRLRGTNTGELFF | TGTGCCAGCAGTCGGCTTCGGGGAACAAACACCGGGGAGCTGTTTTTT
. | TRBJ1-3 | TRBV6-5 | . | CASRGQSGNTIYF | TGTGCCAGCAGAGGACAGAGTGGAAACACCATATATTTT
. | TRBJ2-7 | TRBV7-3 | once | CASSLNAGSYEQYF | TGTGCCAGCAGCTTAAATGCCGGTTCCTACGAGCAGTACTTC
. | TRBJ1-4 | TRBV15 | . | CATSSGPRGTTNEKLFF | TGTGCCACCAGCTCTGGCCCTCGGGGGACGACTAATGAAAAACTGTTTTTT
TRBD1 | TRBJ2-7 | TRBV6-6 | . | CASSYPGQGPDEQYF | TGTGCCAGCAGTTACCCGGGACAGGGTCCGGACGAGCAGTACTTC